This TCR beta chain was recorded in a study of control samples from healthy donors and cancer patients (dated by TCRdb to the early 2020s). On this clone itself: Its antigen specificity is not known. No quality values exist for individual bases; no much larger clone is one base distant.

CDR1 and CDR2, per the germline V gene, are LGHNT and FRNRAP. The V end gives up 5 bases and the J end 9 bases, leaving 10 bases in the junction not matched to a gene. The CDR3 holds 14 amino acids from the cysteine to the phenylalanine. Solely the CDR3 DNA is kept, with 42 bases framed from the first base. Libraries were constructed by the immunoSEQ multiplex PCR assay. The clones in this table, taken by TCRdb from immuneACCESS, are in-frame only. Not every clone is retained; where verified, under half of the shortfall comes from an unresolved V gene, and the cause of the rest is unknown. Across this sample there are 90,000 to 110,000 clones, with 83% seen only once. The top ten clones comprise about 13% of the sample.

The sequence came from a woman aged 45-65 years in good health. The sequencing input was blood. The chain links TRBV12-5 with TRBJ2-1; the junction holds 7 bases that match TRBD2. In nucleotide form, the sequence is TGTGCTAGTGGTCCGGGACTATCGACTCCTGAGCAGTTCTTC. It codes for CASGPGLSTPEQFF.